These 24 T cell receptor beta chains were all obtained from the same sample, sequenced in a study of blood T cell repertoires in COVID-19. Profiled with immunoSEQ multiplex PCR; TCRdb holds only in-frame clones, not every one. The sample shows about 220,000 clones, 80% to 85% of them seen only once. Material for sequencing was peripheral blood. These TCRs come from a woman aged 55-69 years with acute or convalescent COVID-19.

The rearrangement joins TRBV18 to TRBJ1-4; D gene unclear. Germline lookup yields CDR1 KGHSH and CDR2 LQKENI. Trimming removed 1 base at V and 8 bases at J, with 14 bases between. The CDR3 contains 15 residues. As DNA, the CDR3 is TGTGCCAGCTCACCACTCTCCGGCGGGTACGAAAAACTGTTTTTT. This sequence encodes CASSPLSGGYEKLFF.

This chain joins TRBV2 and TRBJ1-1, with a tentative D call TRBD1 (5 bases). The CDR3 has 13 amino acids. Deletions cut 7 bases from V and 4 bases from J, with 13 bases between. Germline lookup yields CDR1 SNHLY and CDR2 FYNNEI. In DNA form, the CDR3 reads TGTGCCAGCAAGAGCCAGGGTTTCACTGAAGCTTTCTTT. It is translated as CASKSQGFTEAFF. Full variable domain (missing parts from reference TRBV2 and TRBJ1-1): EPEVTQTPSHQVTQMGQEVILRCVPISNHLYFYWYRQILGQKVEFLVSFYNNEISEKSEIFDDQFSVERPDGSNFTLKIRSTKLEDSAMYFCASKSQGFTEAFFGQGTRLTVV.

Points on this clone: The junction and the germline gene differ at one end; a read error may be behind it. This rearrangement joins TRBV5-6 to TRBJ1-2, with 11 bases identical to TRBD1. From germline, CDR1 is SGHDT and CDR2 YYEEEE. CDR3 size: 13 residues. The CDR3 DNA is TGTGCCAGCAGCTTGGTTGGGACAGGGGGGTATCGCTTC. Its translation: CASSLVGTGGYRF.

This clone was observed a handful of times. The rearrangement joins TRBV18 to TRBJ1-1, with TRBD1 matching 7 bases. CDR3 size: 14 residues. The germline V gene has CDR1 KGHSH and CDR2 LQKENI. The V gene end was trimmed by 2 bases and the J gene end by 4 bases; junction bases not matched to a gene: 4. CDR3 nucleotides: TGTGCCAGCTCACCAAGGCGGGACAGCACTGAAGCTTTCTTT. It translates to CASSPRRDSTEAFF.

V and J are TRBV3-1 (or the pseudogene TRBV3-2) and TRBJ2-2, with D possibly being TRBD2 (6 bases). This CDR3 has 16 residues. V shed 4 bases and J shed 6 bases, with 18 bases lying between them. The germline CDR1 and CDR2 sequences are LGHDT and YNNKEL (reference sequence). The CDR3 reads CASSRRDWDGSGELFF. The CDR3 coding sequence is TGTGCCAGCAGCCGTCGGGACTGGGACGGATCCGGGGAGCTGTTTTTT.

The V and J genes are TRBV10-2 and TRBJ2-7, with TRBD1 matching over 8 bases. The CDR3 contains 15 residues. The V gene's germline CDR1 is WSHSY and CDR2 SAAADI. The junction had 10 bases not matched to a gene; V was cut back by 3 bases and J by 6 bases. CDR3 loop: CASSENIGQGVEQYF. The CDR3 DNA follows: TGCGCCAGCAGTGAAAACATTGGACAGGGAGTCGAGCAGTACTTC.

The gene calls are TRBV12-3 or TRBV12-4 and TRBJ1-2; D gene uncertain. CDR3 length: 12 residues. V dropped 6 bases and J dropped 3 bases, with 8 bases sitting between them. The CDR3 DNA sequence: TGTGCCAGCAGCAGATTTGACTATGGCTACACCTTC. Translation: CASSRFDYGYTF.

The table lists this clone with many counts. V and J are TRBV13 and TRBJ2-7; the D gene is possibly TRBD1 (6 bases). The CDR3 loop spans 15 amino acids. Germline CDR1 reads PRHDT; CDR2 reads FYEKMQ (reference sequence). V gave up 0 bases and J gave up 2 bases, with 11 bases separating them. The DNA of the CDR3 is TGTGCCAGCAGCTTAGGGCAGGGGCGAACCTACGAGCAGTACTTC. The encoded protein is CASSLGQGRTYEQYF.

V is TRBV6-5 and J is TRBJ1-1; tentative D call: TRBD1 (5 bases). CDR3 length: 12 amino acids. Germline V gives CDR1 MNHEY, CDR2 SVGAGI. Between the trimmed V and J ends, which lost 4 bases and 6 bases, there was a span of 9 bases. CDR3 nucleotides: TGTGCCAGCAGTTTGATGGGGCCTGAAGCTTTCTTT. Amino acid sequence: CASSLMGPEAFF.

The V and J genes are TRBV2 and TRBJ2-5; D is uncertain. With 7 bases removed from V and 1 base from J, the gap between germline ends came to 10 bases. CDR1 is SNHLY, CDR2 FYNNEI, per germline. This CDR3 is 13 amino acids long. This CDR3 is CASNLNGQETQYF. Here the CDR3 DNA reads TGTGCCAGCAACCTCAACGGCCAAGAGACCCAGTACTTC.

J is TRBJ2-2 and V is TRBV5-1; 8 nucleotides align to TRBD1. The CDR3 spans 17 residues. Losses at the gene ends were 0 bases for V and 6 bases for J; bases not matched to a gene: 10. The germline CDR1 and CDR2 sequences are SGHRS and YFSETQ. The CDR3 loop reads CASSLVPRTGPAGELFF. The CDR3 DNA is TGCGCCAGCAGCTTGGTGCCGAGGACAGGGCCCGCCGGGGAGCTGTTTTTT.

J is TRBJ2-5 and V is TRBV29-1; TRBD2 aligns across 7 bases. CDR1 is SQVTM and CDR2 is ANQGSEA in the germline V gene. The CDR3 loop spans 15 amino acids. V lost 7 bases, J lost 2 bases, and 13 bases stayed unmatched. The CDR3 nucleotides are TGCAGCGGGGATAAATTAGGGGACTATCAAGAGACCCAGTACTTC. Its translation: CSGDKLGDYQETQYF.

This chain links TRBV9 with TRBJ2-3, with a weak D call TRBD2 (7 bases). The CDR3 runs 17 residues. Germline V gene lookup returns CDR1 SGDLS and CDR2 YYNGEE. Trimming took off 4 bases at V and 4 bases at J, with 22 bases between the two ends. This chain's CDR3 is CASSFLPGGGQADTQYF. The CDR3 region has the DNA TGTGCCAGCAGCTTCCTTCCTGGGGGGGGGCAAGCAGATACGCAGTATTTT.

This chain joins TRBV28 and TRBJ2-7; TRBD1 aligns across 7 bases. The CDR3 runs to 16 residues. Germline trimming cut 5 bases from V and 4 bases from J; bases unmatched to any gene: 14. CDR1 and CDR2 (germline): MDHEN, SYDVKM. DNA of the CDR3: TGTGCCAGCAGTCCTCCGAGACAGGGCCAAATTTACGAGCAGTACTTC. Its translation: CASSPPRQGQIYEQYF.

The chain couples TRBV19 to TRBJ1-4; 8 bases agree with TRBD1. Trimming removed 7 bases from V and 7 bases from J; junction bases left unmatched: 5. Germline values: CDR1 LNHDA, CDR2 SQIVND (reference sequence). This CDR3 is 13 amino acids long. The CDR3 nucleotides are TGTGCCAGTAACCTCGGACAGGGTGAAAAACTGTTTTTT. As protein: CASNLGQGEKLFF. The full variable domain, rest sourced from reference TRBV19 and TRBJ1-4, is DGGITQSPKYLFRKEGQNVTLSCEQNLNHDAMYWYRQDPGQGLRLIYYSQIVNDFQKGDIAEGYSVSREKKESFPLTVTSAQKNPTAFYLCASNLGQGEKLFFGSGTQLSVL.

The V gene is TRBV2, the J gene TRBJ1-5; TRBD1 is a possible D gene (5 bases). Germline V lookup: CDR1 SNHLY, CDR2 FYNNEI. CDR3 size: 12 residues. Trimming shortened V by 6 bases and J by 4 bases, and 7 bases separated the two germline ends. CDR3 sequence reads: CASSAGNQPQHF. As DNA, the CDR3 is TGTGCCAGCAGCGCAGGGAATCAGCCCCAGCATTTT.

J is TRBJ2-7 and V is TRBV13; 8 nucleotides agree with TRBD1. J was trimmed by 3 bases and V by 3 bases; bases with no gene match: 7. Germline lookup yields CDR1 PRHDT and CDR2 FYEKMQ (reference sequence). This CDR3 spans 15 amino acids. This CDR3 reads CASSFYRTGNYEQYF. The CDR3 DNA follows: TGTGCCAGCAGCTTTTACCGGACAGGGAACTACGAGCAGTACTTC. The full variable domain, its missing parts supplied by reference TRBV13 and TRBJ2-7, is AAGVIQSPRHLIKEKRETATLKCYPIPRHDTVYWYQQGPGQDPQFLISFYEKMQSDKGSIPDRFSAQQFSDYHSELNMSSLELGDSALYFCASSFYRTGNYEQYFGPGTRLTVT.

This clone was seen a single time. The rearrangement uses TRBV6-2 or TRBV6-3 and TRBJ2-7; TRBD1 is a possible D gene (5 bases). Germline lookup yields CDR1 MNHEY and CDR2 SVGEGT. Trimming shortened V by 6 bases and J by 6 bases, and 18 bases separated the two germline ends. This CDR3 has 14 amino acids. CDR3 region: CASSPHKYRTEQYF. The CDR3 nucleotides are TGTGCCAGCAGCCCCCACAAGTACAGGACCGAGCAGTACTTC.

A word on this clone: Different DNA sequences within this sample yield the same CDR3. The CDR3 DNA sequence: TGTGCCAGCAGGCGACTAGCGGGGGGTAGCACAGATACGCAGTATTTT. Translated, it gives CASRRLAGGSTDTQYF. The chain is built from TRBV2 and TRBJ2-3; TRBD2 matches at 13 bases. The CDR3 runs 16 residues. CDR1 is SNHLY, CDR2 FYNNEI, per germline. V trimming: 6 bases; J trimming: 0 bases; junction bases outside the gene matches: 3.

The chain carries TRBV28 and TRBJ2-7, with 7 bases matching TRBD2. The CDR3 length is 12 residues. Germline lookup yields CDR1 MDHEN and CDR2 SYDVKM. V dropped 8 bases and J dropped 7; count of bases not matched to a gene: 8. The CDR3 sequence: CASGAGLLEQYF. CDR3 nucleotide sequence: TGTGCCAGCGGAGCGGGGCTCTTGGAGCAGTACTTC.

The chain joins TRBV7-2 to TRBJ2-7; D gene ambiguous. The germline V gene encodes CDR1 SGHTA and CDR2 FQGNSA. CDR3 length: 14 amino acids. V was clipped by 1 base and J by 5 bases, with 12 bases between them. DNA of the CDR3: TGTGCCAGCAGCTTAGTCCTAGTAGGCGACGAGCAGTACTTC. Translated: CASSLVLVGDEQYF.

This chain connects TRBV18 to TRBJ2-3, with D unresolved. The CDR3 is 13 amino acids. Germline CDR1 reads KGHSH; CDR2 reads LQKENI. V dropped 3 bases and J dropped 7 bases, with 11 bases sitting between them. The CDR3 bases are TGTGCCAGCTCACCCAGCTTCGGGTATACGCAGTATTTT. It encodes CASSPSFGYTQYF.

The genes are TRBV5-1 and TRBJ2-1, with D perhaps TRBD1 (6 bases). Germline CDR1 SGHRS, CDR2 YFSETQ. The CDR3 length is 17 residues. Trimming cost V 6 bases and J 8 bases, with 27 bases left between them. The CDR3 DNA is TGCGCCAGCACCCTTTCGCGAGGGGGTATGATGGGGGATGAGCAGTTCTTC. This translates into CASTLSRGGMMGDEQFF.

This chain connects TRBV19 to TRBJ2-7; the match to TRBD1 covers 10 bases. The CDR3 sequence is 15 residues long. V was clipped by 3 bases and J by 5 bases; unmatched bases: 7. Germline V gene sequence: CDR1 LNHDA, CDR2 SQIVND (reference sequence). CDR3: CASSIRDRGKDEQYF. In DNA form, the CDR3 reads TGTGCCAGTAGTATCCGGGACAGGGGAAAGGACGAGCAGTACTTC.